The source of this T cell receptor beta chain is a study of cytotoxic CD8 clonotypes in ibrutinib-treated CLL. The CDR3 is 15 amino acids. V shed 5 bases, J shed 5 bases, and the junction held 9 bases outside the gene matches. Per germline, CDR1 SGHTA and CDR2 FQGNSA. Profiling relied on immunoSEQ multiplex PCR, and the TCRdb table lists in-frame clones only, not all of them. Of roughly 250,000 clones listed, 70% were seen once; the top ten hold 15%. The chain combines TRBV7-2 with TRBJ2-5; 9 bases match TRBD1. This TCR derives from a human donor with chronic lymphocytic leukemia. Specimen: PBMCs, collected after 24 months of ibrutinib treatment. The CDR3 loop reads CASSALQGARETQYF. CDR3 DNA: TGTGCCAGCAGCGCTTTACAGGGGGCTAGGGAGACCCAGTACTTC.